In its sample, the clone carrying this T cell receptor beta chain was seen a few times. Its antigen is not known. These data originate in a study of beta chain features in type 1 diabetes. At the level of the study: Examined across all samples were roughly 110,000,000 sorted cells. Study results and caveats: Within each of all four CD4+ subsets, Type 1 diabetes patients had TCRB CDR3s that were moderately but significantly shorter. For patients and controls alike, PCR might favor shorter templates to the same degree.

As every portion of the isolated RNA was reverse transcribed, the sequencing read expressed TCRB transcripts. Approximately 3.5 million reads per sample on average were obtained from naive, central memory and regulatory T cell samples. Repertoires were generated with immunoSEQ multiplex PCR, while TCRdb's copy carries only in-frame clones and drops some. Among 250,000 or so clones listed, roughly 22% were seen once. The CDR3 extends over 14 amino acids. CDR1 KGHSH and CDR2 LQKENI come from the germline V gene. The trim removed 3 bases at V and 8 bases at J, leaving 4 bases unmatched. Sample: naive CD4+ T cells from blood. The V call is TRBV18, the J call TRBJ1-4; 9 bases fit TRBD1. The receptor's source is a woman aged 40 to 50 with type 1 diabetes. The CDR3 loop is CASSPGQGREKLFF. CDR3 coding DNA: TGTGCCAGCTCACCGGGACAGGGACGGGAAAAACTGTTTTTT. Full variable domain (remainder filled in from reference TRBV18 and TRBJ1-4): NAGVMQNPRHLVRRRGQEARLRCSPMKGHSHVYWYRQLPEEGLKFMVYLQKENIIDESGMPKERFSAEFPKEGPSILRIQQVVRGDSAAYFCASSPGQGREKLFFGSGTQLSVL.